Listed below are T cell receptor beta chains from one sample, sequenced in a study of STAT5B mutations in CD4+ large granular lymphocyte leukemia. Clones were sequenced by immunoSEQ multiplex PCR, and TCRdb holds only the in-frame ones, with some missing. The table lists 25,000 to 35,000 clones, around four fifths of them singletons. Source material: CD4+ T cells from blood buffy coats. These receptor sequences come from a human donor in good health. Both conserved end residues are part of each CDR3. A D gene is named only where the DNA matches it firmly. Part of the rows lack a size; the others show once, few, many or a class for expanded clones.

>TRBJ2-7|once|TRBV7-6|TRBD2
TGTGCCAGCAGCGGAAGGCCAGGGACTAGTTACGAGCAGTACTTC
CASSGRPGTSYEQYF
>TRBJ2-7|.|TRBV11-2|.
TGTGCCAGCAGCTTAGGTCCCGGGGGCTCCTACGAGCAGTACTTC
CASSLGPGGSYEQYF
>TRBJ2-5|.|TRBV7-2|TRBD2
TGTGCCAGCAGCTTACAGAGCGGGGGGGCCGGGTCGCAAGAGACCCAGTACTTC
CASSLQSGGAGSQETQYF
>TRBJ1-4|.|TRBV5-1|.
TGCGCCAGCAGCTTGGGCAGGAGCTCGCCTAATGAAAAACTGTTTTTT
CASSLGRSSPNEKLFF
>TRBJ2-3|.|TRBV2|.
TGTGCCAGCAGGTCAGGTTTTAGCACAGATACGCAGTATTTT
CASRSGFSTDTQYF
>TRBJ1-6|.|TRBV7-6|.
TGTGCCAGCAGCCAGGACAGCCCCGCACGGTCCTATAATTCACCCCTCCACTTT
CASSQDSPARSYNSPLHF
>TRBJ2-1|.|TRBV7-9|.
TGTGCCAGCAGCTTAGCGGGGAACTACAATGAGCAGTTCTTC
CASSLAGNYNEQFF
>TRBJ2-1|.|TRBV9|.
TGTGCCAGCAGCGACCTCCAAGCGGCGCGGGAGCAGTTCTTC
CASSDLQAAREQFF
>TRBJ2-1|once|TRBV7-6|.
TGTGCCAGCAGCTTTTCGGGGACCAATGAGCAGTTCTTC
CASSFSGTNEQFF
>TRBJ1-2|.|TRBV10-2|.
TGCGCCAGCAAGGAGGGGGTGTTTATGGCTGGCTACACCTTC
CASKEGVFMAGYTF
>TRBJ1-2|.|TRBV6-1|TRBD1
TGTGCCAGCAGTGAAGCTAGGGGCGGGACAGGGAGAGGCTACACCTTC
CASSEARGGTGRGYTF
>TRBJ2-3|.|TRBV7-2|.
TGTGCCAGCAGCTTAAGCAGCACAGATACGCAGTATTTT
CASSLSSTDTQYF
>TRBJ1-5|few|TRBV4-2|TRBD1
TGTGCCAGCAGCCAAGAGAGGACAGGATATAGCAATCAGCCCCAGCATTTT
CASSQERTGYSNQPQHF
>TRBJ1-1|.|TRBV7-9|TRBD1
TGTGCCAGCAGCTCCGGGACAGGGGGTAGGAATGAAGCTTTCTTT
CASSSGTGGRNEAFF
>TRBJ2-3|.|TRBV12-5|.
TGTGCTAGTGGTTTGGGGCAGGGGAGGGATACGCAGTATTTT
CASGLGQGRDTQYF
>TRBJ1-1|.|TRBV29-1|.
TGCAGCGTTTCCCAAAGGGGGGGACGCACTGAAGCTTTCTTT
CSVSQRGGRTEAFF
>TRBJ2-2|.|TRBV6-6|.
TGTGCCAGCAGTTACTATGGCAGAGTACAAACCGGGGAGCTGTTTTTT
CASSYYGRVQTGELFF
>TRBJ2-5|.|TRBV7-2|TRBD2
TGTGCCAGCAGCCCTAGGACTAGCGGGGGCCAAGAGACCCAGTACTTC
CASSPRTSGGQETQYF
>TRBJ1-2|.|TRBV6-5|.
TGTGCCAGCAGAACCCCGGGCTATGGCTACACCTTC
CASRTPGYGYTF
>TRBJ2-5|.|TRBV5-4|.
TGTGCCAGCAGCTTGGCCGGGGTGGTGGAGACCCAGTACTTC
CASSLAGVVETQYF
>TRBJ1-1|.|TRBV18|TRBD1
TGTGCCAGCTCACCAAACCCCAACAGGGGAGGGAGTAGTGGCACTGAAGCTTTCTTT
CASSPNPNRGGSSGTEAFF
>TRBJ2-1|.|TRBV7-9|TRBD2
TGTGCCAGCAGCGTCGGACTAGCGGGCGATGAGCAGTTCTTC
CASSVGLAGDEQFF
>TRBJ1-1|few|TRBV5-6|.
TGTGCCAGCAGCTTGTTCGGGTCCACTGAAGCTTTCTTT
CASSLFGSTEAFF
>TRBJ1-4|.|TRBV7-2|.
TGTGCCAGCAGCCACGCCGGGATATTGGAAAAACTGTTTTTT
CASSHAGILEKLFF
>TRBJ1-5|few|TRBV4-2|.
TGTGCCAGCAGCCAAGATTCGACGTTTAGCAATCAGCCCCAGCATTTT
CASSQDSTFSNQPQHF
>TRBJ2-4|.|TRBV5-1|.
TGCGCCAGCAGCTTGATCGGGCACATTCAGTACTTC
CASSLIGHIQYF
>TRBJ1-6|.|TRBV7-2|TRBD1
TGTGCCAGCAGCTTAGGGGACAGGGATCAATCACCCCTCCACTTT
CASSLGDRDQSPLHF
>TRBJ1-5|.|TRBV7-2|.
TGTGCCAGCAGCTTAGAGGGACGTAGCAATCAGCCCCAGCATTTT
CASSLEGRSNQPQHF
>TRBJ1-5|.|TRBV2|TRBD1
TGTGCCAGCAGTGGGGGTTGGAGTAAGACAGGGGAGAAACAGCCCCAGCATTTT
CASSGGWSKTGEKQPQHF
>TRBJ1-1|.|TRBV6-6|TRBD1
TGTGCCAGCAGTCGGGAGGGGGCTACCACTGAAGCTTTCTTT
CASSREGATTEAFF
>TRBJ2-3|.|TRBV7-9|.
TGTGCCAGCAGCTTCGGGGGTCCATTTTTGGATACGCAGTATTTT
CASSFGGPFLDTQYF
>TRBJ1-3|.|TRBV9|.
TGTGCCAGCAGCCTATGGGACGGATACTCTGGAAACACCATATATTTT
CASSLWDGYSGNTIYF
>TRBJ1-4|.|TRBV9|TRBD1
TGTGCCAGCAGCGGACAGGGTGCGACTAATGAAAAACTGTTTTTT
CASSGQGATNEKLFF
>TRBJ2-1|once|TRBV6-5|.
TGTGCCAGCAGTTACTCGATTTTACCGGGTAATGAGCAGTTCTTC
CASSYSILPGNEQFF
>TRBJ2-5|few|TRBV18|TRBD1
TGTGCCAGCGGACAGGGAAGGCAAGAGACCCAGTACTTC
CASGQGRQETQYF
>TRBJ1-2|.|TRBV6-6|.
TGTGCCAGCAGGGCCGGAGGGACAAATGGCTACACCTTC
CASRAGGTNGYTF
>TRBJ2-5|.|TRBV7-9|TRBD2
TGTGCCAGCAGCTTAAGCGGGGGGCGTGGGGAGACCCAGTACTTC
CASSLSGGRGETQYF
>TRBJ1-3|once|TRBV27|TRBD1
TGTGCCAGCAGTTTTAAGGGGGCTAGTGGAAACACCATATATTTT
CASSFKGASGNTIYF
>TRBJ1-5|.|TRBV28|.
TGTGCCACCGGAAAGGGGGTTAAACAGCCCCAGCATTTT
CATGKGVKQPQHF
>TRBJ1-5|.|TRBV7-9|.
TGTGCCAGCAGCTTATCCCTCACGGGGCCAGGTGTGACCAATCAGCCCCAGCATTTT
CASSLSLTGPGVTNQPQHF
>TRBJ2-7|.|TRBV14|.
TGTGCCAGCAGCCAAGAGCGGGGAGACTACTACGAGCAGTACTTC
CASSQERGDYYEQYF
>TRBJ2-5|.|TRBV5-1|.
TGCGCCAGCATCCAAGACATTTTTGAGACGGAGACCCAGTACTTC
CASIQDIFETETQYF
>TRBJ1-5|few|TRBV28|TRBD1
TGTGCCAGCATAATCAGGGACAGTAGCAATCAGCCCCAGCATTTT
CASIIRDSSNQPQHF
>TRBJ2-4|.|TRBV19|TRBD2
TGTGCCAGTAGTATAAGGCAAACGACTAGCGGGGGGAACATTCAGTACTTC
CASSIRQTTSGGNIQYF
>TRBJ2-2|.|TRBV7-2|.
TGTGCCAGCAGCCCCAGGGGGGGTGAACGCGGGGAGCTGTTTTTT
CASSPRGGERGELFF
>TRBJ2-2|.|TRBV11-2|.
TGTGCCAGCAGCTTTCAGGGGTCGAACACCGGGGAGCTGTTTTTT
CASSFQGSNTGELFF
>TRBJ1-1|.|TRBV9|.
TGTGCCAGCAGCCCCCGGCCAGGTACTAACACTGAAGCTTTCTTT
CASSPRPGTNTEAFF
>TRBJ2-4|.|TRBV18|TRBD2
TGTGCCAGCTCACCGATTCGTCGGGGAGGGGAAGCCAAAAACATTCAGTACTTC
CASSPIRRGGEAKNIQYF
>TRBJ1-6|.|TRBV23-1|.
TGCGCCAGCAGTCAATCGCGAGGGAGTTCCTATAATTCACCCCTCCACTTT
CASSQSRGSSYNSPLHF
>TRBJ2-1|.|TRBV28|.
TGTGCCATCCTATCTAGTTCCCCCCGCTCCTACAATGAGCAGTTCTTC
CAILSSSPRSYNEQFF
>TRBJ1-5|few|TRBV13|.
TGTGCCAGCAGCTTAGTGGCTCCCTTGGGTAGCAATCAGCCCCAGCATTTT
CASSLVAPLGSNQPQHF
>TRBJ1-5|.|TRBV15|.
TGTGCCACCAGCAGAGATGTGGGACAGCCCCAGCATTTT
CATSRDVGQPQHF
>TRBJ1-1|.|TRBV11-1|.
TGTGCCAGCAGCTCACAGATGAACACTGAAGCTTTCTTT
CASSSQMNTEAFF
>TRBJ1-6|.|TRBV28|.
TGTGCCAGCAGTTTAGAATATTCACCCCTCCACTTT
CASSLEYSPLHF
>TRBJ1-1|.|TRBV5-4|.
TGTGCCAGCAGCTTGGGAGGCCGGGACCCGACCTTGAACACTGAAGCTTTCTTT
CASSLGGRDPTLNTEAFF
>TRBJ2-1|.|TRBV5-4|.
TGTGCCAGCAGCTTTAGCGGTAGGGGGGCGGGGAATGAGCAGTTCTTC
CASSFSGRGAGNEQFF
>TRBJ2-3|.|TRBV7-2|TRBD2
TGTGCCAGCAGCTCGGGACTAGCGGGGGGGGCAGATACGCAGTATTTT
CASSSGLAGGADTQYF
>TRBJ1-2|.|TRBV5-4|.
TGTGCCAGCAGCTTGGCGGCGGGGGCAGGGGGCTACACCTTC
CASSLAAGAGGYTF
>TRBJ2-3|.|TRBV5-1|TRBD2
TGCGCCAGCAGCTTGGCCGTGGTAGCGGGGGATTGGAATACGCAGTATTTT
CASSLAVVAGDWNTQYF